These T cell receptor beta chains were read from a single sample in a study of blood T cell repertoires in COVID-19. This table comes from immunoSEQ multiplex PCR, and its TCRdb copy is limited to in-frame clones, with some not included. The data show roughly 50,000 clones, 80% to 90% seen once. Sequenced material: peripheral blood. The receptors come from a woman older than 75 with COVID-19, enrolled during active disease. Both conserved end residues are part of each CDR3. Each record gives: V gene, D gene, J gene, clone size, CDR3 DNA, CDR3 protein. The D gene is left open where the match is weak. The size of a clone is reported for some rows only, either as once, few or many, or as a class for expanded clones.

v_call: TRBV18; d_call: TRBD2; j_call: TRBJ2-1; clone_size: .; cdr3_nt: TGTGCCAGCTCACCACAGGTCCGGACTAGCGGGGGGTCCGCCTACAATGAGCAGTTCTTC; cdr3_aa: CASSPQVRTSGGSAYNEQFF
v_call: TRBV7-2; d_call: TRBD1; j_call: TRBJ1-2; clone_size: .; cdr3_nt: TGTGCCAGCAGCGACTACAGGGGGCGGCAGGGCTACACCTTC; cdr3_aa: CASSDYRGRQGYTF
v_call: TRBV5-1; d_call: .; j_call: TRBJ1-2; clone_size: .; cdr3_nt: TGCGCCCGCAGCTTTCGGGGGGGGGCTGGCGGCTACACCTTC; cdr3_aa: CARSFRGGAGGYTF
v_call: TRBV5-1; d_call: .; j_call: TRBJ2-3; clone_size: medium-sized; cdr3_nt: TGCGCCAGCAGCTTGGGAACTCCCACAGATACGCAGTATTTT; cdr3_aa: CASSLGTPTDTQYF
v_call: TRBV20-1; d_call: .; j_call: TRBJ2-1; clone_size: .; cdr3_nt: TGCAGTGCTAGAGCGTACAATGAGCAGTTCTTC; cdr3_aa: CSARAYNEQFF
v_call: TRBV6-6; d_call: .; j_call: TRBJ2-3; clone_size: .; cdr3_nt: TGTGCCAGCAGTTACTTCGGGGATACGCAGTATTTT; cdr3_aa: CASSYFGDTQYF
v_call: TRBV14; d_call: .; j_call: TRBJ1-6; clone_size: .; cdr3_nt: TGTGCCAGCAGCCAAGGCAGGGGCTATAATTCACCCCTCCACTTT; cdr3_aa: CASSQGRGYNSPLHF
v_call: TRBV11-3; d_call: TRBD1; j_call: TRBJ2-1; clone_size: .; cdr3_nt: TGTGCCAGCAGCTTCACCGGGACAGGGAGGGATGAGCAGTTCTTC; cdr3_aa: CASSFTGTGRDEQFF
v_call: TRBV6-5; d_call: .; j_call: TRBJ1-1; clone_size: .; cdr3_nt: TGTGCCAGCGCCCCCAGGTACACTGAAGCTTTCTTT; cdr3_aa: CASAPRYTEAFF
v_call: TRBV3-1/TRBV3-2; d_call: .; j_call: TRBJ2-2; clone_size: .; cdr3_nt: TGTGCCAGCAGCCAATTGGCAGCGGGCACCGGGGAGCTGTTTTTT; cdr3_aa: CASSQLAAGTGELFF
v_call: TRBV5-1; d_call: .; j_call: TRBJ2-3; clone_size: few; cdr3_nt: TGCGCCAGCAGCTCGATCACTAGCACAGATACGCAGTATTTT; cdr3_aa: CASSSITSTDTQYF
v_call: TRBV28; d_call: TRBD1; j_call: TRBJ1-4; clone_size: .; cdr3_nt: TGTGCCAGCAGGACAGGGGGCGCTAACGAAAAACTGTTTTTT; cdr3_aa: CASRTGGANEKLFF
v_call: TRBV14; d_call: TRBD1; j_call: TRBJ2-7; clone_size: .; cdr3_nt: TGTGCCAGCAGTGGACCCACTTTAAAACGAACCGGGACAGGGAGCCCCTACGAGCAGTACTTC; cdr3_aa: CASSGPTLKRTGTGSPYEQYF
v_call: TRBV5-6; d_call: TRBD1; j_call: TRBJ1-5; clone_size: .; cdr3_nt: TGTGCCAGCAGCTTTGGAAACAGGGGTAATCAGCCCCAGCATTTT; cdr3_aa: CASSFGNRGNQPQHF
v_call: TRBV4-1; d_call: TRBD1; j_call: TRBJ2-2; clone_size: .; cdr3_nt: TGCGCCAGCAGCCAAGGGGACAGGGGGACCGGGGAGCTGTTTTTT; cdr3_aa: CASSQGDRGTGELFF
v_call: TRBV7-8; d_call: TRBD1; j_call: TRBJ1-5; clone_size: .; cdr3_nt: TGTGCCAGCAGCTTTGGAACAGGGGAGGGCAATCAGCCCCAGCATTTT; cdr3_aa: CASSFGTGEGNQPQHF
v_call: TRBV5-5; d_call: .; j_call: TRBJ1-6; clone_size: .; cdr3_nt: TGTGCCAGCAGCTTGGGCCCCCTAAATAATTCACCCCTCCACTTT; cdr3_aa: CASSLGPLNNSPLHF
v_call: TRBV2; d_call: .; j_call: TRBJ1-1; clone_size: .; cdr3_nt: TGTGCCAGCACCAACCAGGGGACGAACACTGAAGCTTTCTTT; cdr3_aa: CASTNQGTNTEAFF
v_call: TRBV6-6; d_call: TRBD1; j_call: TRBJ1-1; clone_size: once; cdr3_nt: TGTGCCAGCAGTTACCCCGACAGGGACGGAGCTTTCTTT; cdr3_aa: CASSYPDRDGAFF
v_call: TRBV20-1; d_call: TRBD2; j_call: TRBJ2-7; clone_size: .; cdr3_nt: TGCAGTGCTAGTGGGACTAGCGGGAGAGACGAGCAGTACTTC; cdr3_aa: CSASGTSGRDEQYF
v_call: TRBV18; d_call: TRBD1; j_call: TRBJ1-6; clone_size: .; cdr3_nt: TGTGCCAGCTCACCTGTGGGACAGGGAATTAATTCACCCCTCCACTTT; cdr3_aa: CASSPVGQGINSPLHF
v_call: TRBV7-9; d_call: TRBD2; j_call: TRBJ2-3; clone_size: .; cdr3_nt: TGTGCCAGCAGCCCCATGAGACTAGCGGGAAAAAGCACAGATACGCAGTATTTT; cdr3_aa: CASSPMRLAGKSTDTQYF
v_call: TRBV5-1; d_call: .; j_call: TRBJ1-4; clone_size: .; cdr3_nt: TGCGCCAGCAGCGTCACAGCAACTAATGAAAAACTGTTTTTT; cdr3_aa: CASSVTATNEKLFF
v_call: TRBV3-1/TRBV3-2; d_call: TRBD2; j_call: TRBJ2-1; clone_size: .; cdr3_nt: TGTGCCAGCAGCCAAGGGACTAGCGGGGGGGGCAACAATGAGCAGTTCTTC; cdr3_aa: CASSQGTSGGGNNEQFF
v_call: TRBV16; d_call: .; j_call: TRBJ1-5; clone_size: .; cdr3_nt: TGTGCCAGCAGCCACTACAGGGACAATCAGCCCCAGCATTTT; cdr3_aa: CASSHYRDNQPQHF
v_call: TRBV7-9; d_call: .; j_call: TRBJ1-4; clone_size: .; cdr3_nt: TGTGCCAGCAGCCTCGCCTCAATCCGGGGTGAAAAACTGTTTTTT; cdr3_aa: CASSLASIRGEKLFF
v_call: TRBV11-2; d_call: TRBD1; j_call: TRBJ1-2; clone_size: .; cdr3_nt: TGTGCCAGCAGCTTCGTGGACAGGGGATATGGCTACACCTTC; cdr3_aa: CASSFVDRGYGYTF
v_call: TRBV10-3; d_call: TRBD2; j_call: TRBJ2-5; clone_size: .; cdr3_nt: TGTGCCATCAGTGAGTCGAAGCTAGCGGGAGGGGTGACCCAGTACTTC; cdr3_aa: CAISESKLAGGVTQYF
v_call: TRBV6-2/TRBV6-3; d_call: .; j_call: TRBJ1-1; clone_size: .; cdr3_nt: TGTGCCAGCAGTTACTCACGGGGAAGTTCCACTGAAGCTTTCTTT; cdr3_aa: CASSYSRGSSTEAFF
v_call: TRBV12-3/TRBV12-4; d_call: .; j_call: TRBJ1-1; clone_size: once; cdr3_nt: TGTGCCAGCAGTTTAAGTAGGGGTACTGAAGCTTTCTTT; cdr3_aa: CASSLSRGTEAFF
v_call: TRBV27; d_call: .; j_call: TRBJ1-5; clone_size: .; cdr3_nt: TGTGCCAGCAGTTTATTACGCGCAGGGAACAATCAGCCCCAGCATTTT; cdr3_aa: CASSLLRAGNNQPQHF
v_call: TRBV2; d_call: .; j_call: TRBJ1-2; clone_size: .; cdr3_nt: TGTGCCAGCAACCCGGGGGGTAACTATGGCTACACCTTC; cdr3_aa: CASNPGGNYGYTF
v_call: TRBV24-1; d_call: TRBD1; j_call: TRBJ1-2; clone_size: few; cdr3_nt: TGTGCCACCAGTGATTTGTGGGGTGACAGGGTTTACTATGGCTACACCTTC; cdr3_aa: CATSDLWGDRVYYGYTF
v_call: TRBV27; d_call: .; j_call: TRBJ1-5; clone_size: .; cdr3_nt: TGTGCCAGCAGTTTGGCGGGTTATAGCAATCAGCCCCAGCATTTT; cdr3_aa: CASSLAGYSNQPQHF
v_call: TRBV30; d_call: TRBD1; j_call: TRBJ1-1; clone_size: medium-sized; cdr3_nt: TGTGCCTGGAGTGTGGTGAAGGGGGCTGGAGCTTTCTTT; cdr3_aa: CAWSVVKGAGAFF
v_call: TRBV5-1; d_call: TRBD2; j_call: TRBJ2-5; clone_size: .; cdr3_nt: TGCGCCAGCAGCTTGGATGGACTAGCGGGACGCCAGTACTTC; cdr3_aa: CASSLDGLAGRQYF